These 17 T cell receptor beta chains share one sample of origin, sequenced in a study of blood T cell repertoires in COVID-19. Sequencing used immunoSEQ multiplex PCR; TCRdb keeps in-frame clones, though not all of them. The sample holds 45,000 to 50,000 clones, 65% to 90% seen once. Sequenced: peripheral blood. All receptors come from a man aged 40-55 years with acute or convalescent COVID-19.

The chain employs TRBV5-5 and TRBJ2-5; TRBD1 might be the D (5 bases). Germline assignment: CDR1 SGHKS and CDR2 YYEKEE (reference sequence). The CDR3 extends over 15 amino acids. The V gene lost 1 base and the J gene lost 5 bases, with 15 bases spanning the gap. In DNA form, the CDR3 reads TGTGCCAGCAGCTTGAGGGGATATACCACGGAGACCCAGTACTTC. Protein sequence: CASSLRGYTTETQYF.

The chain uses TRBV19 and TRBJ1-4; weak D call: TRBD1 (5 bases). Germline V lookup: CDR1 LNHDA, CDR2 SQIVND (reference sequence). V lost 3 bases and J 0 bases, leaving 11 bases between the germline ends. This CDR3 region has 16 residues. The CDR3 sequence: CASSIDSTSTNEKLFF. The DNA of the CDR3 is TGTGCCAGTAGTATCGACAGCACATCAACTAATGAAAAACTGTTTTTT.

The genes are TRBV5-4 and TRBJ1-2; TRBD1 might be the D (6 bases). There are 16 residues in the CDR3. Between the trimmed V and J ends, which lost 0 bases and 4 bases, there was a span of 16 bases. The germline V gene has CDR1 SGHNT and CDR2 YYREEE (reference sequence). As DNA, the CDR3 is TGTGCCAGCAGCTTGGAACCTATGGGACATAGCTATGGCTACACCTTC. Amino acids: CASSLEPMGHSYGYTF. Full variable domain (missing parts from reference TRBV5-4 and TRBJ1-2): ETGVTQSPTHLIKTRGQQVTLRCSSQSGHNTVSWYQQALGQGPQFIFQYYREEENGRGNFPPRFSGLQFPNYSSELNVNALELDDSALYLCASSLEPMGHSYGYTFGSGTRLTVV.

The rearrangement links TRBV19 to TRBJ2-7, with TRBD1 matching over 8 bases. Losses at the gene ends were 7 bases for V and 5 bases for J; bases not matched to a gene: 13. The germline V gene encodes CDR1 LNHDA and CDR2 SQIVND (reference sequence). The CDR3 consists of 15 residues. This CDR3 is CASNWGRGQAHEQYF. The CDR3 DNA reads TGTGCCAGTAATTGGGGCAGGGGGCAGGCCCACGAGCAGTACTTC.

The J gene is TRBJ2-3, the V gene TRBV29-1, with D perhaps TRBD2 (6 bases). Germline V lookup: CDR1 SQVTM, CDR2 ANQGSEA. Trimming removed 6 bases from V and 5 bases from J, with 15 bases in between. The CDR3 extends over 13 amino acids. The CDR3 protein is CSVLTGRLDTQYF. The CDR3 DNA reads as TGCAGCGTCCTAACGGGGAGGTTAGATACGCAGTATTTT.

This clone has more than one count but fewer than ten. The CDR3 here is CASSLVSQNYGYTF. CDR3 in DNA: TGCGCCAGCAGCTTGGTGTCACAGAACTATGGCTACACCTTC. The V call is TRBV5-1, the J call TRBJ1-2; D gene uncertain. The CDR3 sequence is 14 residues long. Germline lookup yields CDR1 SGHRS and CDR2 YFSETQ. Trimming took 0 bases from V and 2 from J, leaving 8 bases between them.

The gene calls are TRBV30 and TRBJ1-6; 8 nucleotides agree with TRBD1. Losses at the gene ends were 2 bases for V and 10 bases for J; bases not matched to a gene: 7. CDR3 length: 14 residues. From germline, CDR1 is GTSNPN and CDR2 SVGIG (reference sequence). The CDR3 coding sequence is TGTGCCTGGAGTAGCACAGGGGGTACATCACCCCTCCACTTT. It translates to CAWSSTGGTSPLHF.

The chain is built from TRBV6-5 and TRBJ1-2, with 9 bases lining up with TRBD1. CDR1 is MNHEY and CDR2 is SVGAGI in the germline V gene. The CDR3 is 15 amino acids. The V gene end was trimmed by 6 bases and the J gene end by 4 bases; junction bases not matched to a gene: 9. The CDR3 coding sequence is TGTGCCAGCAGCCAAACCGGACAGGGGCGCTATGGCTACACCTTC. Translation gives CASSQTGQGRYGYTF.

The chain couples TRBV25-1 to TRBJ1-2; a weak D match, TRBD1 (5 bases). V was clipped by 2 bases and J by 6 bases, with 10 bases between them. Germline V CDR1 and CDR2: MGHDK, SYGVNS. The CDR3 covers 13 residues. CDR3 nucleotides: TGTGCCAGCAGTGAACAGGGTTTTGATGGCTACACCTTC. Protein product: CASSEQGFDGYTF.

This clone showed up just a few times. J is TRBJ1-3 and V is TRBV4-1; unclear D gene. From germline, CDR1 is MGHRA and CDR2 YSYEKL. CDR3 length: 15 amino acids. The V end lost 0 bases, the J end lost 4 bases, and 10 bases lay between the germline ends. The CDR3 loop reads CASSQEVGGGNTIYF. Here the CDR3 DNA reads TGCGCCAGCAGCCAAGAAGTGGGAGGCGGAAACACCATATATTTT.

This clone occurred once. This chain connects TRBV5-5 to TRBJ2-4; the match to TRBD1 covers 7 bases. J gave up 6 bases and V 0 bases, and 18 bases lay outside the gene matches. Per the germline V gene, CDR1 is SGHKS and CDR2 is YYEKEE (reference sequence). CDR3 length equals 19 residues. The CDR3: CASSLAPTGQRLSGNIQYF. In DNA form, the CDR3 reads TGTGCCAGCAGCTTGGCGCCGACAGGGCAACGTCTCTCAGGAAACATTCAGTACTTC.

V is TRBV11-2 and J is TRBJ2-7, with TRBD2 matching over 13 bases. V shed 2 bases, J shed 6 bases, and the junction held 7 bases outside the gene matches. The CDR3 runs 16 residues. Germline-derived CDR1 and CDR2 are SGHAT and FQNNGV. The CDR3 is CASSLLHGTSGVEQYF. The CDR3, as DNA: TGTGCCAGCAGCTTACTTCATGGGACTAGCGGGGTCGAGCAGTACTTC.

The rearrangement links TRBV2 to TRBJ1-6, with TRBD1 identical over 7 bases. Unmatched junction bases numbered 10, after V lost 5 bases and J lost 9 bases. Germline V gene data show CDR1 as SNHLY and CDR2 as FYNNEI. The CDR3 is made up of 15 amino acids. CDR3 nucleotide sequence: TGTGCCAGCAGTCCTCGACAGGGAGTAGGTTCACCCCTCCACTTT. It yields the protein CASSPRQGVGSPLHF.

The chain couples TRBV10-3 to TRBJ2-6, with TRBD1 as a possible D gene (6 bases). The CDR3 loop spans 16 amino acids. Germline V CDR1 and CDR2: ENHRY, SYGVKD. Trimming removed 8 bases at V and 0 bases at J, with 14 bases between. The CDR3 nucleotides read TGTGCCATCCTCGAGGGGGAAAACTCTGGGGCCAACGTCCTGACTTTC. Its protein product is CAILEGENSGANVLTF.

V gene TRBV19 combines with J gene TRBJ1-1; D perhaps matches TRBD1 (5 bases). The germline V gene encodes CDR1 LNHDA and CDR2 SQIVND (reference sequence). The CDR3 extends over 15 amino acids. The V end was cut by 6 bases, the J end by 3 bases, with 17 bases between. CDR3 sequence: CASRDTRGGDTEAFF. For the CDR3, the DNA is TGTGCCAGTAGGGATACCCGTGGAGGGGACACTGAAGCTTTCTTT.

V and J are TRBV2 and TRBJ2-7; D may be TRBD1 (5 bases). Trimming pared 5 bases from V and 3 bases from J, leaving 8 bases between. Germline loops: CDR1 SNHLY, CDR2 FYNNEI. CDR3 size: 12 residues. Here the CDR3 DNA reads TGTGCCAGCAGTCGACAGAACTACGAGCAGTACTTC. Protein: CASSRQNYEQYF.

This sequence joins TRBV6-1 and TRBJ1-2; 9 positions match TRBD1. V gave up 3 bases and J gave up 9 bases; unmatched junction bases: 14. Germline V gene sequence: CDR1 MNHNS, CDR2 SASEGT. The CDR3 is made up of 16 amino acids. CDR3 amino acids: CASSEGEGQGYDSYTF. The CDR3 DNA reads TGTGCCAGCAGTGAGGGAGAAGGACAGGGGTATGACAGCTACACCTTC.